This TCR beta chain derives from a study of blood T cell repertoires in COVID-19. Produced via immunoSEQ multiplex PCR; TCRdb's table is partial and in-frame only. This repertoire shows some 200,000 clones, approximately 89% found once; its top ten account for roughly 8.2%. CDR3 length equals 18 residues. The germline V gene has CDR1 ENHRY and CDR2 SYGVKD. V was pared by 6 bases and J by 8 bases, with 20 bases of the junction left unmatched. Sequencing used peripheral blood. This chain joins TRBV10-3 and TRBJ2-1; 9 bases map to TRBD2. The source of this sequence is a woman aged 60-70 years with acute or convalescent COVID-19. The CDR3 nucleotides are TGTGCCATCAGCCCTGCTACTAGCGGGCTCCTAAATGGTGATGAGCAGTTCTTC. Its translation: CAISPATSGLLNGDEQFF.